The 10 T cell receptor beta chains reported below all come from one sample, sequenced in a study of blood T cell repertoires in COVID-19 (TCRdb year 2020). The library was produced with the immunoSEQ multiplex PCR assay. The table was pulled from immuneACCESS by TCRdb, which kept in-frame rearrangements only. Such tables lose some clones; where checked, under half of the loss comes from unresolved V genes, and the rest has no known cause. The sample records about 49,000 clones, about 92% of which are singletons. In total, the top ten clones hold roughly 1% of the sample. Specimen: peripheral blood. The source is a man aged 60 to 69 with COVID-19, enrolled during active disease.

The V call is TRBV2, the J call TRBJ2-3, with D hard to call. The germline gives CDR1 SNHLY, CDR2 FYNNEI. V lost 3 bases to trimming and J lost 2 bases, with 3 bases between them. The CDR3 is made up of 12 amino acids. The CDR3 spells CASSEATDTQYF. The DNA of the CDR3 is TGTGCCAGCAGTGAGGCCACAGATACGCAGTATTTT. Full variable domain (remainder filled in from reference TRBV2 and TRBJ2-3): EPEVTQTPSHQVTQMGQEVILRCVPISNHLYFYWYRQILGQKVEFLVSFYNNEISEKSEIFDDQFSVERPDGSNFTLKIRSTKLEDSAMYFCASSEATDTQYFGPGTRLTVL.

The chain links TRBV5-5 to TRBJ2-3; D possibly matches TRBD1 or TRBD2 (5 bases each). Germline V gives CDR1 SGHKS, CDR2 YYEKEE (reference sequence). CDR3 length: 15 amino acids. Trimming took off 4 bases at V and 6 bases at J, with 18 bases between the two ends. This chain's CDR3 is CASSLGVTSTDTQYF. The CDR3 DNA is TGTGCCAGCAGCCTGGGGGTTACTAGTACTGATACGCAGTATTTT.

The rearrangement joins TRBV12-3 or TRBV12-4 to TRBJ1-6; no firm D call. Trimming stripped 2 bases from V and 5 bases from J, with 4 bases between. This CDR3 region has 13 residues. CDR3 nucleotide sequence: TGTGCCAGCAGTTTACCTAATAATTCACCCCTCCACTTT. This encodes CASSLPNNSPLHF.

The V call is TRBV6-1, the J call TRBJ2-4; 13 bases are a match to TRBD2. The CDR3 covers 16 residues. Germline V gene sequence: CDR1 MNHNS, CDR2 SASEGT. V was pared by 4 bases and J by 7 bases, with 7 bases of the junction left unmatched. The CDR3 DNA sequence: TGTGCCAGCAGTGGACTGGGACTAGCGGGGCTTAACATTCAGTACTTC. Translating it yields CASSGLGLAGLNIQYF.

This rearrangement joins TRBV12-3 or TRBV12-4 to TRBJ1-2, with 7 nucleotides matching TRBD1. V lost 4 bases to trimming and J lost 7 bases; unmatched junction nucleotides: 6. CDR3 length: 13 residues. The CDR3: CASSSDRVGGYTF. The CDR3 DNA is TGTGCCAGCAGTTCTGACAGGGTCGGTGGCTACACCTTC.

This clone occurred a few times. The chain links TRBV7-9 to TRBJ2-7, with D uncertain. CDR1 SEHNR and CDR2 FQNEAQ come from the germline V gene (reference sequence). This CDR3 is 9 amino acids long. The ends were cut back, 11 bases at V and 4 bases at J, with 6 bases in the middle. CDR3 loop: CAVGYEQYF. The CDR3 DNA follows: TGTGCCGTCGGTTACGAGCAGTACTTC.

The chain has TRBV5-5 and TRBJ1-2; 8 nucleotides match TRBD1. CDR3 length: 14 residues. J gave up 5 bases and V 4 bases, and 7 bases lay outside the gene matches. Germline V gives CDR1 SGHKS, CDR2 YYEKEE (reference sequence). The CDR3 DNA reads as TGTGCCAGCAGCATAATGGACAGGGATTATGGCTACACCTTC. It is translated as CASSIMDRDYGYTF. Full variable domain (remainder filled in from reference TRBV5-5 and TRBJ1-2): DAGVTQSPTHLIKTRGQQVTLRCSPISGHKSVSWYQQVLGQGPQFIFQYYEKEERGRGNFPDRFSARQFPNYSSELNVNALLLGDSALYLCASSIMDRDYGYTFGSGTRLTVV.

This clone was counted a few times. The chain is built from TRBV19 and TRBJ1-4; D is unclear. Germline V gene lookup returns CDR1 LNHDA and CDR2 SQIVND (reference sequence). V was shortened by 1 base and J by 10 bases, with 4 bases between the two germline ends. This CDR3 has 11 residues. This CDR3 is CASSIAGKLFF. The CDR3 region has the DNA TGTGCCAGTAGTATAGCGGGAAAACTGTTTTTT.

V and J are TRBV4-2 and TRBJ1-3; tentatively, D is TRBD1 (5 bases). V was clipped by 3 bases and J by 0 bases, with 12 bases between them. The CDR3 length is 16 residues. The V gene's germline CDR1 is LGHNA and CDR2 YNFKEQ. The CDR3 bases are TGTGCCAGCAGCCAGCGGGACCGCAGCTCTGGAAACACCATATATTTT. Encoded protein: CASSQRDRSSGNTIYF.

The chain recombines TRBV5-1 with TRBJ2-3; perhaps TRBD1 as D (8 bases). Trimming took off 4 bases at V and 3 bases at J, with 15 bases between the two ends. Germline CDR1 is SGHRS and CDR2 is YFSETQ. The length of the CDR3 is 15 residues. The CDR3 DNA follows: TGCGCCAGCAGCCTAGGACAGGGAGGGACAGATACGCAGTATTTT. Translated, it gives CASSLGQGGTDTQYF.